This TCR beta chain was sequenced in a study of T cell repertoires in cytomegalovirus infection. Study-wide context: Public TCR beta signatures marked donors with CMV infection and the matching HLA.

Each CDR3 protein is one row after TCRdb ran MiXCR on the reads. The sample consists of fewer than 350,000 distinct CDR3 sequences, roughly 15% of them appearing once. CDR1 and CDR2 from the germline V gene are SGHRS and YFSETQ. CDR3 length: 16 amino acids. The junction had 12 bases not matched to a gene; V was cut back by 6 bases and J by 4 bases. The sample taken for sequencing was PBMCs. This chain links TRBV5-1 with TRBJ2-1, with TRBD2 matching 8 bases. The clonotype originates from a human donor in good health (CMV status not recorded). Some clones in this sample may be carry-over from other donors' samples. CDR3 DNA sequence: TGCGCCAGCACCACCGGGGGGGCTACATCGTACAATGAGCAGTTCTTC. Its translation: CASTTGGATSYNEQFF.